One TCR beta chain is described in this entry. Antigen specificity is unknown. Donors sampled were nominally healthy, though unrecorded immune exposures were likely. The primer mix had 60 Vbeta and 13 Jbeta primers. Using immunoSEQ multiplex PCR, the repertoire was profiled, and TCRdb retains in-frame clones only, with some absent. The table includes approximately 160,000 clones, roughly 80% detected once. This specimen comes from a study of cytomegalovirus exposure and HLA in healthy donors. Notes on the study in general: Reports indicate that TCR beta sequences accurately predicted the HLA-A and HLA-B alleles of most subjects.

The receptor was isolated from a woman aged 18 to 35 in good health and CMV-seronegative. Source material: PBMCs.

CDR3 protein: CASSVQGAGNYGYTF. CDR3 nucleotides: TGTGCCAGTAGTGTTCAGGGGGCCGGCAACTATGGCTACACCTTC. J is TRBJ1-2 and V is TRBV19; 8 nucleotides line up with TRBD1. CDR3 length equals 15 residues. The ends lost 5 bases at V and 2 bases at J; junction bases unmatched: 7. Germline V gene data show CDR1 as LNHDA and CDR2 as SQIVND (reference sequence).